The rows below give T cell receptor beta chains drawn from one sample of a study of blood T cell repertoires in COVID-19. Profiling relied on immunoSEQ multiplex PCR, and the TCRdb table lists in-frame clones only, not all of them. In the table there are roughly 84,000 clones, around 80% of which are singletons. Sequences were obtained from peripheral blood. The receptors come from a middle-aged woman with active or convalescent COVID-19. Each CDR3 is given with its conserved first and last residue. The D gene is left open where the match is weak. Expanded clones are given a class, and other clones once, few, many or no size at all.

j_call v_call d_call clone_size cdr3_aa cdr3_nt
TRBJ2-5 TRBV5-4 NA NA CASSKTPYQETQYF TGTGCCAGCAGCAAGACTCCGTACCAAGAGACCCAGTACTTC
TRBJ2-7 TRBV19 NA NA CASSISGSYEQYF TGTGCCAGTAGTATATCAGGGTCCTACGAGCAGTACTTC
TRBJ1-2 TRBV6-2/TRBV6-3 NA few CASSYDRQDVYGYTF TGTGCCAGCAGTTACGATAGACAGGACGTCTATGGCTACACCTTC
TRBJ1-2 TRBV28 NA NA CASSLGKLTGYGYTF TGTGCCAGCAGTTTAGGGAAGCTGACAGGCTATGGCTACACCTTC
TRBJ2-1 TRBV5-6 NA NA CASSLVGGYYNEQFF TGTGCCAGCAGCTTGGTAGGGGGTTACTACAATGAGCAGTTCTTC
TRBJ2-7 TRBV19 NA NA CASSLDSNYEQYF TGTGCCAGTAGTTTGGACAGCAACTACGAGCAGTACTTC
TRBJ2-5 TRBV7-2 NA NA CASSLVGQLQETQYF TGTGCCAGCAGCTTAGTAGGACAGCTTCAAGAGACCCAGTACTTC
TRBJ2-7 TRBV11-2 TRBD1 few CASSLVAGTGLFSYEQYF TGTGCCAGCAGCTTAGTAGCCGGGACAGGGCTCTTCTCCTACGAGCAGTACTTC
TRBJ1-1 TRBV28 TRBD1 NA CASIGSGQGETEAFF TGTGCCAGCATAGGCTCAGGACAGGGGGAAACTGAAGCTTTCTTT
TRBJ2-3 TRBV24-1 TRBD2 NA CATSLGLDTDTQYF TGTGCCACCAGTCTCGGACTAGACACAGATACGCAGTATTTT
TRBJ2-5 TRBV7-3 TRBD1 NA CASSATGAQETQYF TGTGCCAGCAGCGCGACAGGGGCTCAAGAGACCCAGTACTTC
TRBJ2-7 TRBV5-1 NA NA CASSLLGALYYEQYF TGCGCCAGCAGCTTGTTGGGGGCGCTGTACTACGAGCAGTACTTC
TRBJ2-5 TRBV7-9 NA NA CASSLYPGRGETQYF TGTGCCAGCAGCTTATACCCGGGTAGGGGAGAGACCCAGTACTTC
TRBJ1-1 TRBV28 NA NA CASSLTLRKTEAFF TGTGCCAGCAGCCTCACTTTGAGGAAAACTGAAGCTTTCTTT
TRBJ1-1 TRBV4-3 TRBD1 NA CASSPRRGPEAFF TGCGCCAGCAGCCCACGCAGGGGGCCCGAAGCTTTCTTT
TRBJ1-3 TRBV29-1 TRBD1 NA CSVEVGQGVSGNTIYF TGCAGCGTTGAAGTTGGGCAGGGGGTCTCTGGAAACACCATATATTTT
TRBJ2-2 TRBV4-1 NA NA CASSQVGLSAPTGELFF TGCGCCAGCAGCCAAGTGGGCCTTAGCGCACCGACCGGGGAGCTGTTTTTT
TRBJ2-7 TRBV7-2 NA NA CASSLRLNPPEQYF TGTGCCAGCAGCTTACGGTTGAACCCACCCGAGCAGTACTTC
TRBJ1-3 TRBV12-3/TRBV12-4 NA once CASRTQGNTIYF TGTGCCAGCAGAACCCAGGGAAACACCATATATTTT
TRBJ2-3 TRBV6-1 TRBD1 NA CASSVWAGQGLSTDTQYF TGTGCCAGCAGTGTGTGGGCCGGACAGGGTCTTAGCACAGATACGCAGTATTTT
TRBJ2-7 TRBV28 TRBD1 NA CASSTPGQGFNEQYF TGTGCCAGCAGTACCCCGGGACAGGGATTTAACGAGCAGTACTTC
TRBJ2-2 TRBV12-3/TRBV12-4 NA NA CASSYEVTGELFF TGTGCCAGCAGTTACGAGGTTACCGGGGAGCTGTTTTTT
TRBJ2-5 TRBV6-2/TRBV6-3 TRBD2 once CASSWTSSGTQYF TGTGCCAGCAGTTGGACTAGCTCTGGGACCCAGTACTTC
TRBJ2-7 TRBV19 NA NA CARLPTPRGLGFSAYEQYF TGTGCCAGGTTACCGACCCCACGGGGTTTAGGGTTTTCTGCCTACGAGCAGTACTTC
TRBJ2-2 TRBV13 TRBD1 NA CASSRTGERRAGELFF TGTGCCAGCAGCAGAACAGGGGAGAGGCGGGCCGGGGAGCTGTTTTTT